This T cell receptor (beta chain) was recorded in a study of blood T cell repertoires in COVID-19. Study background: The United States, Italy and Spain were the sources of the acute and convalescent COVID-19 samples. From T cells, B-cell-depleted T cells, or PBMCs came the material, which was cDNA or gDNA.

The CDR3 is 17 amino acids. Trimming took 5 bases from V and 1 from J; bases not matched to a gene: 10. In germline, CDR1 is SGHTA, CDR2 FQGNSA. Enrolment of Seattle patients took place during active infection, and they were followed longitudinally. Study processing details: Estimation of nucleated cell counts relied on the amplification of reference gene primers. Clones were read by immunoSEQ multiplex PCR, and TCRdb kept only the in-frame ones, dropping some. D and trimming were read from the DNA, whereas the V and J calls and clone size are those reported in that table. Among under 250,000 clones listed, around nine tenths were seen once.

Material for sequencing was peripheral blood. The receptor was derived from a man aged 55-75 years with COVID-19, enrolled during active disease. The chain has TRBV7-2 and TRBJ1-1; 10 bases agree with TRBD1. The CDR3: CASSIRRQGAPNTEAFF. CDR3 coding DNA: TGTGCCAGCAGCATCCGGAGACAGGGGGCCCCGAACACTGAAGCTTTCTTT. Full variable domain (remainder filled in from reference TRBV7-2 and TRBJ1-1): GAGVSQSPSNKVTEKGKDVELRCDPISGHTALYWYRQSLGQGLEFLIYFQGNSAPDKSGLPSDRFSAERTGGSVSTLTIQRTQQEDSAVYLCASSIRRQGAPNTEAFFGQGTRLTVV.